This T cell receptor (beta chain) comes out of a study of blood T cell repertoires in COVID-19. The overall study: The study drew acute and convalescent COVID-19 samples from the United States, Italy and Spain.

Recovered status applied to Cohort 3 donors who had two consecutive negative PCRs. It also applied to those with clearance or with symptom resolution. Here immunoSEQ multiplex PCR was the method, and the copy in TCRdb shows in-frame clones only, minus some. The sample carries 220,000 or so clones, approximately 80% recorded once. The clonotype originates from a woman between 55 and 75 years old who had recovered from COVID-19. The sample taken for sequencing was PBMCs or T cells enriched from blood (not recorded which).

In DNA form, the CDR3 reads TGTGCCACCAGTGGACAGGGGACCTCTGGAAACACCATATATTTT. Protein: CATSGQGTSGNTIYF. This chain connects TRBV24-1 to TRBJ1-3; 8 bases are shared with TRBD1. The CDR3 runs 15 residues. The germline V gene has CDR1 KGHDR and CDR2 SFDVKD. Unmatched junction bases numbered 2, after V lost 5 bases and J lost 0 bases.